The 32 T cell receptor beta chains given below trace back to one sample, sequenced in a study of monozygotic twins with inflammatory bowel disease. After re-calling the 5' RACE reads, TCRdb lists one entry per CDR3 protein, DNA absent. The repertoire table contains hundreds of thousands of distinct CDR3 sequences. The sample taken for sequencing was blood. All receptors come from a human donor with ulcerative colitis or Crohn's disease, or a healthy co-twin of an affected twin (not recorded which).

This chain links TRBV5-6 with TRBJ2-7; TCRdb designates TRBD2, a call that cannot be tested without DNA. The CDR3 has 16 residues. The germline CDR1 and CDR2 sequences are SGHDT and YYEEEE. CDR3 protein: CASSTRRLAGIYEQYF.

The chain recombines TRBV7-3 with TRBJ1-2; TCRdb's D gene call, TRBD1, goes unchecked for lack of DNA. This CDR3 is built from 13 residues. Germline V gene data show CDR1 as SGHTA and CDR2 as FQGTGA. The CDR3 reads CASSLKQGYGYTF. Looking up the rest from reference TRBV7-3 and TRBJ1-2 gives the full variable domain: GAGVSQTPSNKVTEKGKYVELRCDPISGHTALYWYRQSLGQGPEFLIYFQGTGAADDSGLPNDRFFAVRPEGSVSTLKIQRTERGDSAVYLCASSLKQGYGYTFGSGTRLTVV.

This chain connects TRBV12-3 or TRBV12-4 to TRBJ2-7; TCRdb selects TRBD2, and the lack of DNA leaves this call unchecked. The CDR3 covers 11 residues. The chain's CDR3 is CASSLGLLMYF.

The rearrangement uses TRBV20-1 and TRBJ2-7; without DNA, the TCRdb call of TRBD1 cannot be checked. Germline V gene sequence: CDR1 DFQATT, CDR2 SNEGSKA (reference sequence). The CDR3 loop spans 13 amino acids. CDR3 residues: CSAPRQGLYEQYF.

V gene TRBV7-2 combines with J gene TRBJ2-7; TCRdb returns TRBD1, unconfirmable since there is no DNA. CDR1 is SGHTA and CDR2 is FQGNSA in the germline V gene. CDR3 length equals 15 residues. The CDR3 sequence: CASSLAGTAIYEQYF.

This chain connects TRBV27 to TRBJ2-7; with no DNA, the TCRdb D assignment of TRBD1 cannot be verified. CDR3 length equals 16 residues. Germline CDR1 is MNHEY and CDR2 is SMNVEV (reference sequence). The CDR3 sequence: CASSVGQGRLIYEQYF.

The chain carries TRBV7-9 and TRBJ2-1; the TRBD1 assignment by TCRdb is unverifiable without DNA. In germline, CDR1 is SEHNR, CDR2 FQNEAQ (reference sequence). This CDR3 spans 12 amino acids. CDR3 loop: CASPQGKDEQFF. The entire variable domain, with the rest obtained from reference TRBV7-9 and TRBJ2-1, is as follows: DTGVSQNPRHKITKRGQNVTFRCDPISEHNRLYWYRQTLGQGPEFLTYFQNEAQLEKSRLLSDRFSAERPKGSFSTLEIQRTEQGDSAMYLCASPQGKDEQFFGPGTRLTVL.

V gene TRBV27 combines with J gene TRBJ1-6; TCRdb gives TRBD1 as the D gene, but with no DNA this cannot be confirmed. The CDR3 is 14 amino acids. Germline CDR1 and CDR2: MNHEY and SMNVEV (reference sequence). CDR3 protein: CASRRGRENSPLHF.

This chain joins TRBV3-1 and TRBJ1-6; the TCRdb call, TRBD1, lacks DNA for checking. This CDR3 is 14 amino acids long. Per the germline V gene, CDR1 is LGHDT and CDR2 is YNNKEL (reference sequence). This CDR3 is CASSPGQGWSPLHF. Combining the CDR3 with reference TRBV3-1 and TRBJ1-6 gives the whole variable domain DTAVSQTPKYLVTQMGNDKSIKCEQNLGHDTMYWYKQDSKKFLKIMFSYNNKELIINETVPNRFSPKSPDKAHLNLHINSLELGDSAVYFCASSPGQGWSPLHFGNGTRLTVT.

The chain links TRBV6-5 to TRBJ1-5; TCRdb designates TRBD1, a call that cannot be tested without DNA. CDR3 length: 15 residues. The germline V gene has CDR1 MNHEY and CDR2 SVGAGI. The CDR3 reads CASSSQGVSNQPQHF.

The J gene is TRBJ2-7, the V gene TRBV9. This CDR3 contains 15 residues. In germline, CDR1 is SGDLS, CDR2 YYNGEE. The CDR3 protein is CASSVGVGRFYEQYF.

V gene TRBV28 combines with J gene TRBJ2-7; TCRdb's D call of TRBD2 is untestable without DNA. Germline V gene lookup returns CDR1 MDHEN and CDR2 SYDVKM. The CDR3 runs to 16 residues. CDR3 sequence: CASSRKRARRAYEQYF.

J is TRBJ2-3 and V is TRBV10-3; as DNA is missing, the TRBD2 call by TCRdb cannot be tested. Germline V CDR1 and CDR2: ENHRY, SYGVKD. CDR3 length equals 15 residues. The CDR3 region is CAISESWGLTDTQYF.

The chain uses TRBV10-3 and TRBJ2-4; the D call from TCRdb, TRBD1, cannot be confirmed without DNA. In germline, CDR1 is ENHRY, CDR2 SYGVKD. There are 14 residues in the CDR3. CDR3 amino acids: CAISDDRGLDIQYF.

The CDR3 loop reads CASSETGAVYGYTF. The genes are TRBV9 and TRBJ1-2; TCRdb proposes TRBD1, but this gene call is untestable without DNA. Germline V gene lookup returns CDR1 SGDLS and CDR2 YYNGEE. The CDR3 runs 14 residues. Full variable domain (missing parts from reference TRBV9 and TRBJ1-2): DSGVTQTPKHLITATGQRVTLRCSPRSGDLSVYWYQQSLDQGLQFLIQYYNGEERAKGNILERFSAQQFPDLHSELNLSSLELGDSALYFCASSETGAVYGYTFGSGTRLTVV.

The V and J genes are TRBV18 and TRBJ2-1. CDR1 and CDR2 from the germline V gene are KGHSH and LQKENI. CDR3 size: 14 residues. CDR3 sequence reads: CASSPKSPANEQFF.

This sequence joins TRBV6-6 and TRBJ2-1; TCRdb returns TRBD2, unconfirmable since there is no DNA. Looked up from germline, CDR1 is MNHNY and CDR2 is SVGAGI (reference sequence). This CDR3 contains 14 residues. CDR3: CASSWGDGVGEQFF.

This chain's CDR3 is CASSQDSQGGFRTGELFF. The chain recombines TRBV3-1 with TRBJ2-2; absent DNA, TCRdb's TRBD2 call cannot be checked. CDR1 and CDR2 from the germline V gene are LGHDT and YNNKEL (reference sequence). There are 18 residues in the CDR3.

This chain connects TRBV5-5 to TRBJ2-2; absent DNA, TCRdb's TRBD2 call cannot be checked. Germline V gives CDR1 SGHKS, CDR2 YYEKEE (reference sequence). There are 17 residues in the CDR3. CDR3: CASSLLAGGSRTGELFF.

The chain carries TRBV7-2 and TRBJ2-1; TCRdb indicates TRBD2, and absent DNA this call remains unverified. The CDR3 consists of 15 residues. CDR1 is SGHTA, CDR2 FQGNSA, per germline. The CDR3 loop reads CASSLDGRGYNEQFF.

The chain employs TRBV29-1 and TRBJ2-2; TCRdb outputs TRBD2, but without DNA this stays unchecked. The CDR3 loop spans 16 amino acids. CDR1 is SQVTM and CDR2 is ANQGSEA in the germline V gene. This chain's CDR3 is CSGTGLAGVGAGELFF.

The genes are TRBV4-3 and TRBJ1-2; TCRdb gives TRBD1 as the D gene, but with no DNA this cannot be confirmed. CDR3 length equals 16 residues. Germline CDR1 is LGHNA and CDR2 is YSLEER. The CDR3 reads CASSQDIGTGSYGYTF.

The J gene is TRBJ2-3, the V gene TRBV5-1. This CDR3 is built from 14 residues. The germline gives CDR1 SGHRS, CDR2 YFSETQ. CDR3: CASTASTSTDTQYF.

The chain couples TRBV19 to TRBJ1-4; TCRdb's D call of TRBD1 is untestable without DNA. This CDR3 is 13 amino acids long. The V gene's germline CDR1 is LNHDA and CDR2 SQIVND (reference sequence). CDR3: CASSRDFGEKLFF.

This chain uses TRBV6-5 with TRBJ2-3. Germline loops: CDR1 MNHEY, CDR2 SVGAGI. The CDR3 has 11 residues. The CDR3 protein is CASSRGRTQYF.

The V gene is TRBV7-2, the J gene TRBJ2-3. The germline CDR1 and CDR2 sequences are SGHTA and FQGNSA. The CDR3 spans 14 residues. CDR3 residues: CASSSGGGTDTQYF.

This rearrangement joins TRBV18 to TRBJ1-6; checking the TCRdb D call of TRBD1 is not possible without DNA. Germline V CDR1 and CDR2: KGHSH, LQKENI. The CDR3 runs 16 residues. The CDR3 protein is CASSPREGTLNSPLHF.

This chain links TRBV5-1 with TRBJ1-4; TCRdb indicates TRBD1, and absent DNA this call remains unverified. Germline CDR1 is SGHRS and CDR2 is YFSETQ. The CDR3 sequence is 17 residues long. The CDR3 reads CASSGGQALIANEKLFF.

V and J are TRBV24-1 and TRBJ2-2; TCRdb selects TRBD2, and the lack of DNA leaves this call unchecked. The V gene's germline CDR1 is KGHDR and CDR2 SFDVKD. The CDR3 loop spans 15 amino acids. CDR3 amino acids: CATSVAGLDTGELFF.

The chain recombines TRBV18 with TRBJ2-2. This CDR3 comprises 13 residues. Germline lookup yields CDR1 KGHSH and CDR2 LQKENI. The CDR3 loop is CASSPEHTGELFF.

The genes are TRBV11-2 and TRBJ1-1; absent DNA, TCRdb's TRBD1 call cannot be checked. The CDR3 consists of 15 residues. In germline, CDR1 is SGHAT, CDR2 FQNNGV. This chain's CDR3 is CASSLDLQGYTEAFF. Full variable domain (missing parts from reference TRBV11-2 and TRBJ1-1): EAGVAQSPRYKIIEKRQSVAFWCNPISGHATLYWYQQILGQGPKLLIQFQNNGVVDDSQLPKDRFSAERLKGVDSTLKIQPAKLEDSAVYLCASSLDLQGYTEAFFGQGTRLTVV.

The chain is built from TRBV11-1 and TRBJ2-6; TCRdb indicates TRBD1, and absent DNA this call remains unverified. CDR1 is SGHAT, CDR2 FQDESV, per germline (reference sequence). This CDR3 region has 19 residues. Here the CDR3 reads CASSLALGRASSGANVLTF.